Sequencing of this T cell receptor beta chain was carried out in a study of cytomegalovirus exposure and HLA in healthy donors. Turning to the study itself: Earlier, approximately 110 million unique TCR beta sequences were recovered from about 170 million T cells by an analysis.

The V end lost 1 base, the J end lost 2 bases, and 8 bases lay between the germline ends. CDR1 MNHEY and CDR2 SVGAGI come from the germline V gene. The CDR3 sequence is 14 residues long. Study results and caveats: Associated with cytomegalovirus, according to the listing, were around 170 TCR beta chains. Fewer N-insertions (relative to the roughly 670-donor mean) were reportedly seen in an Asian-associated ancestry cluster in a later analysis. Among the CMV-associated chains, three were confirmed in vitro as specific for CMV antigens.

Only a few counts were recorded for this clone. Its antigen remains unidentified. The study ran its PCR with 60 Vbeta and 13 Jbeta primers. TCRdb's copy holds only in-frame clones and misses some; the assay was immunoSEQ multiplex PCR. The sample shows around 81,000 clones, about 64% of them seen only once. The sequencing sample was made of PBMCs. The chain couples TRBV6-5 to TRBJ1-2; the D is unclear. The TCR originated in a man aged 30 to 45 in good health and CMV-seropositive. CDR3 bases: TGTGCCAGCAGTTACTTGGCGGGAAACTATGGCTACACCTTC. Translating gives CASSYLAGNYGYTF.